This T cell receptor beta chain was captured by sequencing in a study of glioma-infiltrating T cells. Study conclusions and caveats: Gliomas, especially low-grade, showed above-expected tissue-blood divergence; non-neoplastic patients showed below. Only very few CDR3 sequences appeared in both tissue and blood.

On this clonotype itself: Its antigen remains unidentified.

The iRepertoire nested amplicon-rescue multiplex PCR amplified TCR alpha and beta CDR3s from RNA. One entry per CDR3 protein results from TCRdb running MiXCR on the multiplex PCR reads. Among 4,500 or so distinct CDR3 sequences listed, around 25% were seen once. The sample taken for sequencing was glioma tissue, nonneoplastic brain tissue, or PBMCs (not recorded which). This clonotype was obtained from a human donor with low-grade glioma or glioblastoma, undergoing nonglioma brain surgery, or in good health (not recorded which).

The CDR3 region has the DNA TGCAGCGTTGAAAGCCCCACGACTAGCGGGGACTACAATGAGCAGTTCTTC. This gives the protein CSVESPTTSGDYNEQFF. The chain uses TRBV29-1 and TRBJ2-1; TRBD2 aligns across 11 bases. The CDR3 runs 17 residues. Per the germline V gene, CDR1 is SQVTM and CDR2 is ANQGSEA. J lost 3 bases, V lost 2 bases, and 9 bases had no gene match.